This T cell receptor beta chain came from a study of T cells in Graves' hyperthyroidism and ophthalmopathy. RNA transcripts were the template for amplifying TCR beta CDR3 regions. The HTBI primer set was used in a first-round RT-PCR of the TCR CDR3. TCRdb re-analysed the multiplex PCR reads in MiXCR, keeping a single row per CDR3 protein. The repertoire holds about 480,000 distinct CDR3 sequences, with roughly an eighth as singletons. The study left out patients who had uncontrolled infection, other autoimmune disease, pregnancy or lactation. PBMCs were derived from 9.5 to 10 ml fresh peripheral blood. With regard to this clonotype: The junction departs from germline at one end; a sequencing error may be responsible.

This CDR3 contains 15 residues. Germline CDR1 reads LGHDT; CDR2 reads YNNKEL (reference sequence). What was sequenced was blood. The V gene is TRBV3-1, the J gene TRBJ1-2, with TRBD1 identical over 8 bases. The clonotype originates from a woman under 30 with Graves' hyperthyroidism. The CDR3 DNA reads as TGTGTCAGCAGCCAAGGGTGGACAGGGAGCGATGGCTACATCTTC. Encoded protein: CVSSQGWTGSDGYIF.